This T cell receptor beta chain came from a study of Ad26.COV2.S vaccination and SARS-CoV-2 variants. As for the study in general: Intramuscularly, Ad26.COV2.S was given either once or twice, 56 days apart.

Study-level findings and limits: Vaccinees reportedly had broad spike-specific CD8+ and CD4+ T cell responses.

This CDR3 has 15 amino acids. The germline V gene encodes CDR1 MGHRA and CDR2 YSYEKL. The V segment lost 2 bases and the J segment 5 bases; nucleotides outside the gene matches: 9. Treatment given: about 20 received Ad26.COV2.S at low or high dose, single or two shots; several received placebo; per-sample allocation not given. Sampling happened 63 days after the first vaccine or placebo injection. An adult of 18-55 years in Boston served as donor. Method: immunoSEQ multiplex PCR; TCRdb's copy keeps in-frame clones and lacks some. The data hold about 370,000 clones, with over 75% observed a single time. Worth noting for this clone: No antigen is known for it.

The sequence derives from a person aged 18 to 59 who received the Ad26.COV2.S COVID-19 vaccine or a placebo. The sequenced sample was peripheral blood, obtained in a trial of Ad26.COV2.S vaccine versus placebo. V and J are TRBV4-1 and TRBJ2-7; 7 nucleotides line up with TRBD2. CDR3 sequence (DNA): TGCGCCAGCAGCCAACGGGTGGCGGGAGCCCACGAGCAGTACTTC. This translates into CASSQRVAGAHEQYF.